This TCR beta chain was captured in a study of response to subunit inactivated influenza vaccine. Using its own MiXCR run on the RT-PCR reads, TCRdb lists one record per CDR3 protein. Here the sample spans some 600,000 distinct CDR3 sequences, roughly 15% being singletons. Study-level findings and limits: The authors proposed limited new T cell recruitment per seasonal influenza vaccination.

CDR1 is SQVTM, CDR2 ANQGSEA, per germline. The CDR3 loop spans 12 amino acids. The V end lost 4 bases, the J end lost 2 bases, and 9 bases lay between the germline ends. The sample holds many counts of this clonotype. The antigen remains undetermined. The TCR comes from a man aged 45-65 years who received an inactivated influenza vaccine. The chain has TRBV29-1 and TRBJ2-7; D is perhaps TRBD2 (6 bases). Here the sequenced sample was PBMCs from blood, taken about 14 days before vaccination. CDR3 region: CSVGAGPYEQYF. The CDR3 DNA reads as TGCAGCGTTGGAGCGGGTCCCTACGAGCAGTACTTC.